This T cell receptor beta chain was found in a study of pediatric ulcerative colitis. Across the whole study: Ulcerative colitis patients had pancolitis or left-sided colitis, with confirming histology.

The diagnostic colonoscopy in ulcerative colitis patients preceded any immunosuppressive treatment. The V gene's germline CDR1 is SGHNT and CDR2 YYREEE (reference sequence). The CDR3 runs to 14 residues. The V and J ends lost 5 bases and 6 bases respectively, with 16 bases between them. General observations from the study: A couple of rectal CDR3 clonotypes occurred in all ulcerative colitis patients. Total lymphocyte DNA, not sorted subsets, was the template.

On this clone: Antigen specificity is unknown.

Assay used: immunoSEQ multiplex PCR; TCRdb lists only in-frame clones, some missing. The sample lists around 30,000 clones, roughly four fifths seen once, with roughly 4.3% in the top ten. Sequenced material: blood. The TCR was taken from a boy between 5 and 17 years old with severe ulcerative colitis. V gene TRBV5-4 combines with J gene TRBJ2-3; D possibly matches TRBD1 or TRBD2 (5 bases each). The CDR3, as DNA: TGTGCCAGCAGGGTGTGGGGGAAGAGTGATACGCAGTATTTT. Translating it yields CASRVWGKSDTQYF.